This TCR beta chain was found in a study of blood T cells in healthy people across ages (dated by TCRdb to between 2014 and 2016). Concerning the study at large: In model experiments, template switching captured roughly one uniquely barcoded TCR beta cDNA molecule for every two T cells. For two donors (one aged 18 to 29 and one aged 80 or older), the study analyzed two additional independent replicas of 1 million unique cDNA reads from the same blood draw. To track age-related changes in TCR beta repertoire diversity, the study relied on deep sequencing normalized with unique cDNA molecular identifiers. The donors were divided into four age groups: young (average around 17 years), middle-aged (about 40), aged (approximately 62) and long-lived (around 87). The full study reports these points: As age increased, observed TCR beta diversity per million T cells dropped in a roughly linear way, and a significant reduction was already evident by age 40. A strong correlation was found between observed TCR beta diversity and the percentage of naive T cells measured by flow cytometry. Estimates of total diversity from one million sequenced T cells were regarded as lower bounds and underestimates. The long-lived group showed more naive CD4+ T cells, fewer expanded clones and increased TCR diversity than the aged group, suggesting age selection. Since profiling was done on bulk unsorted PBMCs, naive and antigen-experienced compartments could not be conclusively compared. Because the CMV infection status of the donors was unknown, age-related changes in expanded clonotypes may potentially have been confounded.

Donors were a few dozen systemically healthy Caucasian individuals from Russia aged 6 to 90 years. Each donor gave 8 to 10 milliliters of peripheral blood, collected into EDTA-treated Vacutainer tubes. Ficoll-Paque density-gradient centrifugation was used to isolate PBMCs, with at least 6.5 million obtained per sample. Total RNA, at least 6 micrograms per sample, was extracted from PBMCs with Trizol reagent. For every donor, an aliquot of PBMCs went through flow cytometry to measure the percentages of naive CD45RAhigh/CD27high T cells. To prepare the library, 5' RACE was applied. Sequencing relied on an Illumina HiSeq 2500. A second PCR of about 6 to 12 cycles was run with a J-beta primer mix and a sample-barcoded 5' primer. Each TCR beta cDNA molecule received a unique molecular identifier from a template-switch 5' adaptor carrying 12 random nucleotides. Each sample yielded at least 2.5 million CDR3-containing paired-end reads. First-strand cDNA was synthesized from all RNA with the Mint cDNA synthesis kit, primed by a TRBC-specific oligonucleotide. After uracil-DNA glycosylase treatment, a first 18-cycle PCR used universal primers M1SS and BC2_uni_R on all cDNA. In the source study's methods: For normalization, 1 million high-quality reads were randomly selected from each sample, with every read carrying a distinct molecular identifier. Instead of being binned into consensus sequences, reads that shared molecular identifiers were thrown out. MiTCR, set to a Q25 quality threshold and the strictest error-elimination algorithm, was used for CDR3 identification, clonotype clustering and error correction. Lower-bound total TCR beta diversity was estimated with a nonparametric unseen species model using Euler transformation. Using fastp at Q25 and MiXCR, TCRdb reprocessed the public reads and kept productive beta chains. Every entry covers one CDR3 protein and lists the most common genes and DNA from its rows. The V and J calls and clone size are TCRdb's, not the authors'. The sample contains around 800,000 distinct CDR3 sequences, under 30% of them found a single time. The top ten clonotypes cover roughly 3.1% of the sample.

Concerning this clonotype: It lacks a known antigen. The germline gene is not matched at one end of the junction; a read error may be the cause.

CDR3 length: 14 amino acids, cysteine to phenylalanine. CDR3 DNA only is kept here, 42 bases in frame from base 1. The CDR1 and CDR2 encoded by the germline V gene are SNHLY and FYNNEI. The data were also submitted as part of a second study, on T cells of mothers and their children. As that second paper reports: Nine systemically healthy Caucasian individuals, comprising three mothers and their six children, were included as donors. cDNA synthesis consumed the entire amount of extracted RNA, loaded at approximately 1.6 ug RNA in each 15 ul reaction. In the second PCR, the M1S primer added sample barcodes and 2-4 random nucleotides. Over 8.5 million TCR beta CDR3 reads came from each mother, compared with approximately 3 million reads from each child. TCR recombination output is similarly shaped by thymic selection in related and unrelated pairs, with a minor effect exerted by inherited differences. Normalized repertoire overlap was always found to be slightly, but never significantly, higher in related mother-child pairs than in unrelated mother-child pairs. Persistent microchimeric T cell clones were not detected, at a sensitivity of approximately 100 clones per million clonotypes. Deep NGS was used in the study to compare the TCR beta repertoires of mothers and children and to look for features that separate related mother-child pairs from unrelated individuals. On average, the children were roughly 11 +/- 4 years old, while the mothers were around 40 +/- 4 years old. Libraries were sequenced on Illumina HiSeq 2000 with 100+100 nt paired-end reads after adapter ligation with NEBNext reagents. Mother and child libraries were prepared a month apart and sequenced in separate runs to prevent cross-contamination. For each donor, between about 450,000 and 2,300,000 distinct TCR beta clonotypes were identified. Naive TCR beta clonotypes were estimated from low-frequency clonotypes matched to each donor's FACS-determined naive share, without sorting.

The source material was blood. The clonotype was recovered from a boy between 10 and 17 years old in good health. This chain is built from TRBV2 and TRBJ1-5; the D gene is not confidently resolved. The sequence in DNA is TGTGCCAGCAGCCCCGTGGATAGCAAACAGCCCCAGCATTTT. The encoded protein is CASSPVDSKQPQHF. When the CDR3 is completed using the reference TRBV2 and TRBJ1-5 genes on either side, the full variable domain is EPEVTQTPSHQVTQMGQEVILRCVPISNHLYFYWYRQILGQKVEFLVSFYNNEISEKSEIFDDQFSVERPDGSNFTLKIRSTKLEDSAMYFCASSPVDSKQPQHFGDGTRLSIL.